The clone carrying this T cell receptor (beta chain) was recorded many times. Its antigen is unknown. This record comes from a study of T cells in Graves' hyperthyroidism and ophthalmopathy. Overall study: Pretreatment peripheral blood was obtained at initial diagnosis.

Exclusion of a patient resulted from uncontrolled infection, other autoimmune disease, pregnancy or lactation. V was trimmed by 3 bases and J by 2 bases, leaving 12 bases between them. CDR3 length: 15 residues. Germline values: CDR1 SGHAT, CDR2 FQNNGV. Study-wide points: Blood held most thyroid clonotypes expanded above 0.001 frequency.

It was RNA transcripts that yielded the amplified TCR beta CDR3 regions. A first-round RT-PCR of the TCR CDR3 used the HTBI primer set. TCRdb processed the multiplex PCR reads anew with MiXCR; each CDR3 protein has one entry. This sample has 410,000 or so distinct CDR3 sequences, with roughly 14% found just once. The V call is TRBV11-2, the J call TRBJ2-3; TRBD1 might be the D (6 bases). Sequencing was performed on blood. The sequence came from a man aged 18-30 years with Graves' ophthalmopathy. CDR3 loop: CASSFLQGSTDTQYF. CDR3 nucleotides: TGTGCCAGCAGCTTTCTTCAGGGGTCCACAGATACGCAGTATTTT.